What follows describes a single T cell receptor (beta chain). The sample originates from a study of blood T cell repertoires in COVID-19. Whole-study context: There were acute and convalescent COVID-19 samples, and they came from the United States, Italy and Spain. The cDNA or gDNA used as material had been derived from T cells, B-cell-depleted T cells, or PBMCs.

In the study's own analysis: Reference gene primer amplification gave nucleated cell count estimates. Assay: immunoSEQ multiplex PCR; the TCRdb copy retains only in-frame clones and omits some. The DNA gave D and trimming, while V, J and clone size come from that table. The sample consists of 130,000 or so clones, approximately 80% of them appearing once. Germline CDR1 is LGHDT and CDR2 is YNNKEL (reference sequence). V lost 4 bases and J lost 0, with 22 bases in between. The length of the CDR3 is 19 residues. The chain is built from TRBV3-1 (or the pseudogene TRBV3-2) and TRBJ1-3, with a possible D match to TRBD1 (5 bases). This TCR came from a woman aged 55-69 years with acute or convalescent COVID-19. Sample: peripheral blood. The CDR3 here is CASSRFTGGVWGSGNTIYF. The CDR3 DNA reads as TGTGCCAGCAGCCGCTTCACAGGTGGTGTTTGGGGCTCTGGAAACACCATATATTTT.